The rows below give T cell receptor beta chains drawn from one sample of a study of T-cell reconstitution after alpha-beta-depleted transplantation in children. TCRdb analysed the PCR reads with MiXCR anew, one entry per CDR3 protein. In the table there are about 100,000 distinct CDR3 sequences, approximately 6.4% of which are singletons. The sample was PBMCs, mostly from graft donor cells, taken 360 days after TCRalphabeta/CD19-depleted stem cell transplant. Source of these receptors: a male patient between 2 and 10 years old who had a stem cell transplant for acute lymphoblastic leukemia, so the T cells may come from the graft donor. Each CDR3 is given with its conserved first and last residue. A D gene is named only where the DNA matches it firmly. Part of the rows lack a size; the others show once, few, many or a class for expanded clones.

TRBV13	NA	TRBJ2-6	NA	CASSLGLGPPRPGANVLTF	TGTGCCAGCAGCTTAGGCCTGGGACCCCCGAGACCTGGGGCCAACGTCCTGACTTTC
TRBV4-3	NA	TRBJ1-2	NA	CASSQGTGEDYGYTF	TGCGCCAGCAGCCAAGGAACAGGTGAAGACTATGGCTACACCTTC
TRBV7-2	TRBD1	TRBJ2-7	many	CASSFFPGQGWEQYF	TGTGCCAGCAGCTTTTTTCCGGGACAGGGATGGGAGCAGTACTTC
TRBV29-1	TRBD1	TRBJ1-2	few	CSVQDRGANYGYTF	TGCAGCGTTCAGGACAGGGGAGCTAACTATGGCTACACCTTC
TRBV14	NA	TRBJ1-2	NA	CASSQAKQGWGYGYTF	TGTGCCAGCAGCCAAGCGAAACAGGGTTGGGGGTATGGCTACACCTTC
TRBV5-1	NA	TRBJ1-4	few	CASSLLERTEKLFF	TGCGCCAGCAGCTTGTTGGAGAGGACTGAAAAACTGTTTTTT
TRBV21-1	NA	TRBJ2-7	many	CASSPRENDTIYEQYF	TGTGCCAGCAGCCCTCGAGAAAACGACACGATCTACGAGCAGTACTTC
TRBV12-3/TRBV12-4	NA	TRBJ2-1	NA	CASSPGALPRALVNEQFF	TGTGCCAGCAGCCCGGGGGCCCTTCCTAGAGCCTTAGTCAATGAGCAGTTCTTC
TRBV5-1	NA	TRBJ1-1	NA	CASSFTDRGTEAFF	TGCGCCAGCAGCTTTACAGATAGGGGCACTGAAGCTTTCTTT
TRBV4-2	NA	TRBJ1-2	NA	CASSQVIAGSYGYTF	TGTGCCAGCAGCCAAGTTATTGCGGGTAGCTATGGCTACACCTTC
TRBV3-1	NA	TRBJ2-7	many	CASSPGGVYEQYF	TGTGCCAGCAGCCCCGGCGGGGTCTACGAGCAGTACTTC